A single sample gave rise to the 3 T cell receptor beta chains below, sequenced in a study of shared clonotypes between healthy human individuals. Method: immunoSEQ multiplex PCR; TCRdb's copy keeps in-frame clones and lacks some. The sample records 2 million to 3 million clones, 93% being singletons. Sequenced material: naive CD4+ T cells from PBMCs. The subset: CD45RA+ positively selected. All receptors come from a man in his late teens or twenties in good health. Some clones in this sample may be carry-over from other donors' samples.

Only one count was recorded for this clone. This rearrangement joins TRBV5-1 to TRBJ2-5, with D perhaps TRBD2 (6 bases). The CDR3 contains 13 residues. V was trimmed by 4 bases and J by 4 bases, leaving 11 bases between them. Germline loops: CDR1 SGHRS, CDR2 YFSETQ. The CDR3 loop is CASSPTGAETQYF. For the CDR3, the DNA is TGCGCCAGCAGCCCCACGGGAGCAGAGACCCAGTACTTC.

The chain has TRBV11-3 and TRBJ2-1, with 11 bases fitting TRBD2. The germline V gene encodes CDR1 SGHNT and CDR2 YENEEA. V lost 1 base, J lost 7 bases, and 6 bases stayed unmatched. CDR3 size: 16 residues. The CDR3 is CASSLGPTSGKNEQFF. CDR3 DNA: TGTGCCAGCAGCTTAGGTCCGACTAGCGGGAAGAATGAGCAGTTCTTC.

This sequence joins TRBV6-5 and TRBJ1-5, with 8 bases that match TRBD1. Per the germline V gene, CDR1 is MNHEY and CDR2 is SVGAGI. V was clipped by 5 bases and J by 5 bases; unmatched bases: 2. The CDR3 consists of 13 residues. DNA for the CDR3: TGTGCCAGCAGTACGGACAGGGATCAGCCCCAGCATTTT. It specifies CASSTDRDQPQHF.